Listed below are T cell receptor beta chains from one sample, sequenced in a study of CD8+ T cells in alopecia areata. Here immunoSEQ multiplex PCR was the method, and the copy in TCRdb shows in-frame clones only, minus some. Here the sample spans some 88,000 clones, 40% to 50% being singletons. The starting material was CD8+ T cells sorted from blood, obtained at week 24, from a patient treated with tofacitinib. These receptors were taken from a human donor with alopecia areata. Both conserved end residues are part of each CDR3. Only some rows state a clone size, as once, few, many or a class for expanded clones.

clone_size: -; v_call: TRBV10-3; j_call: TRBJ2-7; cdr3_aa: CASSLRDTLEQYF
clone_size: -; v_call: TRBV4-1; j_call: TRBJ2-5; cdr3_aa: CASSQPSPQVTRTQYF
clone_size: -; v_call: TRBV9; j_call: TRBJ2-3; cdr3_aa: CASNLAGGPDTQYF
clone_size: -; v_call: TRBV27; j_call: TRBJ1-3; cdr3_aa: CASRDIRPGNTIYF
clone_size: few; v_call: TRBV7-2; j_call: TRBJ2-7; cdr3_aa: CASRDGAYEQYF
clone_size: -; v_call: TRBV29-1; j_call: TRBJ2-7; cdr3_aa: CSAFVTTSYEQYF
clone_size: many; v_call: TRBV5-1; j_call: TRBJ2-7; cdr3_aa: CASSIAGAGGFYEQYF
clone_size: -; v_call: TRBV18; j_call: TRBJ2-7; cdr3_aa: CASSPGAGPYEQYF
clone_size: -; v_call: TRBV7-2; j_call: TRBJ1-4; cdr3_aa: CASSLAGPWANEKLFF
clone_size: -; v_call: TRBV29-1; j_call: TRBJ2-7; cdr3_aa: CSVEDPQQDYEQYF
clone_size: once; v_call: TRBV5-1; j_call: TRBJ2-7; cdr3_aa: CASSLSTGPTTEQYF
clone_size: -; v_call: TRBV6-5; j_call: TRBJ2-1; cdr3_aa: CASRIGDRGRFEQFF
clone_size: -; v_call: TRBV6-1; j_call: TRBJ2-4; cdr3_aa: CASSDGWANIQYF
clone_size: -; v_call: TRBV7-9; j_call: TRBJ2-1; cdr3_aa: CASSDGAYNEQFF
clone_size: -; v_call: TRBV20-1; j_call: TRBJ2-2; cdr3_aa: CSAIRAGELFF
clone_size: -; v_call: TRBV7-2; j_call: TRBJ2-3; cdr3_aa: CASSLGREWTDTQYF
clone_size: -; v_call: TRBV27; j_call: TRBJ2-5; cdr3_aa: CASTSGETQYF
clone_size: few; v_call: TRBV27; j_call: TRBJ2-1; cdr3_aa: CASSPPGTPDNEQFF
clone_size: few; v_call: TRBV6-5; j_call: TRBJ2-5; cdr3_aa: CASSLSQRETQYF
clone_size: few; v_call: TRBV30; j_call: TRBJ1-1; cdr3_aa: CAWSAVGTEAFF